Listed here are 23 T cell receptor beta chains from one sample, sequenced in a study of blood T cell repertoires in COVID-19. Produced via immunoSEQ multiplex PCR; TCRdb's table is partial and in-frame only. The data contain 110,000 to 150,000 clones, around 80% of them singletons. The sequenced sample was peripheral blood. All receptors come from a woman between 45 and 65 years old with acute or convalescent COVID-19.

The chain uses TRBV7-8 and TRBJ1-4; 11 nucleotides align to TRBD1. CDR1 is SGHVS and CDR2 is FQNEAQ in the germline V gene. CDR3 length: 16 residues. V gave up 0 bases and J gave up 5 bases; unmatched junction bases: 2. Here the CDR3 reads CASSLAGQGGNEKLFF. The DNA of the CDR3 is TGTGCCAGCAGCTTAGCGGGACAGGGGGGGAATGAAAAACTGTTTTTT.

This chain connects TRBV10-3 to TRBJ1-1; D is possibly TRBD1 (5 bases). This CDR3 is 14 amino acids long. Germline V CDR1 and CDR2: ENHRY, SYGVKD. The ends were cut back, 3 bases at V and 1 base at J, with 9 bases in the middle. CDR3 DNA: TGTGCCATCAGTGATTGGCAGGGGAACACTGAAGCTTTCTTT. Encoded protein: CAISDWQGNTEAFF.

V usage is TRBV2 and J usage is TRBJ1-3; the D is unclear. The V end lost 4 bases, the J end lost 0 bases, and 10 bases lay between the germline ends. Germline lookup yields CDR1 SNHLY and CDR2 FYNNEI. The CDR3 contains 15 residues. The CDR3 DNA follows: TGTGCCAGCAGTGGGTCGTTGCGCTCTGGAAACACCATATATTTT. It translates to CASSGSLRSGNTIYF.

This clone was observed a handful of times. J is TRBJ2-4 and V is TRBV4-3; TRBD1 is a possible D gene (5 bases). In germline, CDR1 is LGHNA, CDR2 YSLEER. V dropped 2 bases and J dropped 4 bases, with 9 bases sitting between them. The CDR3 length is 14 residues. CDR3 protein: CASSQYDRKNIQYF. The CDR3, as DNA: TGCGCCAGCAGCCAATATGACAGAAAAAACATTCAGTACTTC.

The chain couples TRBV9 to TRBJ2-7; maybe TRBD1 (5 bases). Trimming removed 4 bases at V and 0 bases at J, with 11 bases between. This CDR3 contains 14 residues. Germline lookup yields CDR1 SGDLS and CDR2 YYNGEE. The CDR3 region is CASSPGSSSYEQYF. DNA for the CDR3: TGTGCCAGCAGCCCAGGGTCCAGCTCCTACGAGCAGTACTTC.

This clone was detected a few times. The V call is TRBV5-1, the J call TRBJ1-1; possible D gene TRBD1, 6 bases. The germline V gene encodes CDR1 SGHRS and CDR2 YFSETQ. V gave up 0 bases and J gave up 7 bases, with 25 bases separating them. This CDR3 comprises 18 residues. CDR3 protein: CASSLEPGGRTVAYEAFF. CDR3 DNA: TGCGCCAGCAGCTTGGAGCCTGGGGGAAGGACAGTCGCCTATGAAGCTTTCTTT.

The chain has TRBV6-2 or TRBV6-3 and TRBJ2-1, with 7 bases identical to TRBD1. Germline-derived CDR1 and CDR2 are MNHEY and SVGEGT. The CDR3 contains 17 residues. V lost 5 bases, J lost 3 bases, and 13 bases stayed unmatched. The CDR3 sequence is CASSHIAGTVNYNEQFF. DNA of the CDR3: TGTGCCAGCAGTCACATTGCCGGGACAGTAAACTACAATGAGCAGTTCTTC.

This chain connects TRBV10-3 to TRBJ1-6; 9 bases are shared with TRBD1. Trimming removed 4 bases from V and 9 bases from J; junction bases left unmatched: 1. CDR1 is ENHRY and CDR2 is SYGVKD in the germline V gene. The CDR3 loop spans 13 amino acids. CDR3 bases: TGTGCCATCAGTGGACAGGGGGTTTCACCCCTCCACTTT. Translating gives CAISGQGVSPLHF.

There are a few counts of this clone. The rearrangement uses TRBV5-4 and TRBJ1-2; D unclear. CDR3 length: 14 amino acids. The V and J ends lost 4 bases and 0 bases respectively, with 10 bases between them. Germline CDR1 and CDR2: SGHNT and YYREEE (reference sequence). This CDR3 reads CASSPGGANYGYTF. In DNA form, the CDR3 reads TGTGCCAGCAGCCCGGGTGGAGCTAACTATGGCTACACCTTC. The entire variable domain, with the rest obtained from reference TRBV5-4 and TRBJ1-2, is as follows: ETGVTQSPTHLIKTRGQQVTLRCSSQSGHNTVSWYQQALGQGPQFIFQYYREEENGRGNFPPRFSGLQFPNYSSELNVNALELDDSALYLCASSPGGANYGYTFGSGTRLTVV.

The chain joins TRBV3-1 (or the pseudogene TRBV3-2) to TRBJ2-7; 11 bases match TRBD1. V dropped 4 bases and J dropped 5; count of bases not matched to a gene: 10. From germline, CDR1 is LGHDT and CDR2 YNNKEL (reference sequence). This CDR3 spans 16 amino acids. The CDR3 loop reads CASSLLGTGGLNEQYF. The CDR3 DNA sequence: TGTGCCAGCAGCCTTCTCGGGACAGGGGGATTGAACGAGCAGTACTTC.

The chain uses TRBV6-6 and TRBJ2-7; 8 bases align to TRBD2. Germline V gene lookup returns CDR1 MNHNY and CDR2 SVGAGI (reference sequence). V shed 5 bases and J 6 bases; nucleotides not matched to a gene: 9. The CDR3 runs 14 residues. CDR3: CASSIRGGSGEQYF. The CDR3 region has the DNA TGTGCCAGCAGTATTCGGGGGGGTTCGGGCGAGCAGTACTTC.

The chain carries TRBV7-6 and TRBJ2-5; D perhaps matches TRBD1 (6 bases). The CDR3 runs 15 residues. Germline values: CDR1 SGHVS, CDR2 FNYEAQ. Trimming shortened V by 1 base and J by 6 bases, and 15 bases separated the two germline ends. The CDR3 DNA follows: TGTGCCAGCAGCTTAGTGGACAGCCAGGCAAAGACCCAGTACTTC. This translates into CASSLVDSQAKTQYF. The full variable domain, in which reference TRBV7-6 and TRBJ2-5 provide the parts outside the CDR3, is GAGVSQSPRYKVTKRGQDVALRCDPISGHVSLYWYRQALGQGPEFLTYFNYEAQQDKSGLPNDRFSAERPEGSISTLTIQRTEQRDSAMYRCASSLVDSQAKTQYFGPGTRLLVL.

The chain employs TRBV6-2 or TRBV6-3 and TRBJ1-3; D is ambiguous. The V and J ends lost 5 bases and 1 base respectively, with 9 bases between them. The length of the CDR3 is 14 residues. From germline, CDR1 is MNHEY and CDR2 SVGEGT. CDR3 protein: CASSLLGSGNTIYF. The CDR3 nucleotides are TGTGCCAGCAGTCTGCTAGGTTCTGGAAACACCATATATTTT.

The gene calls are TRBV30 and TRBJ2-1, with TRBD2 matching over 10 bases. Germline assignment: CDR1 GTSNPN and CDR2 SVGIG (reference sequence). Trimming took 0 bases from V and 2 from J; bases not matched to a gene: 1. This CDR3 region has 15 residues. The CDR3 sequence: CAWSVAGGAYNEQFF. The CDR3 DNA is TGTGCCTGGAGTGTAGCGGGGGGGGCCTACAATGAGCAGTTCTTC.

This chain uses TRBV7-6 with TRBJ2-3; TRBD2 aligns across 12 bases. Germline loops: CDR1 SGHVS, CDR2 FNYEAQ. The trim removed 5 bases at V and 2 bases at J, leaving 5 bases unmatched. This CDR3 has 16 amino acids. Here the CDR3 reads CASSLRLAGVTDTQYF. For the CDR3, the DNA is TGTGCCAGCAGCCTCCGACTAGCGGGGGTCACAGATACGCAGTATTTT. The complete variable domain, with remaining parts taken from reference TRBV7-6 and TRBJ2-3, reads GAGVSQSPRYKVTKRGQDVALRCDPISGHVSLYWYRQALGQGPEFLTYFNYEAQQDKSGLPNDRFSAERPEGSISTLTIQRTEQRDSAMYRCASSLRLAGVTDTQYFGPGTRLTVL.

V usage is TRBV6-6 and J usage is TRBJ2-5, with 15 bases lining up with TRBD2. Germline V lookup: CDR1 MNHNY, CDR2 SVGAGI (reference sequence). The CDR3 is 16 residues long. With 5 bases clipped from V and 5 bases from J, the junction kept 6 bases outside the gene matches. The CDR3 protein is CASSPGLAGGYETQYF. DNA for the CDR3: TGTGCCAGCAGTCCTGGACTAGCGGGGGGGTATGAGACCCAGTACTTC.

This chain connects TRBV7-2 to TRBJ2-7, with D unresolved. CDR3 length: 14 amino acids. The germline V gene has CDR1 SGHTA and CDR2 FQGNSA. V dropped 1 base and J dropped 0 bases, with 7 bases sitting between them. CDR3 in DNA: TGTGCCAGCAGCTTAGTGCACAACTCCTACGAGCAGTACTTC. Amino acid sequence: CASSLVHNSYEQYF.

The chain has TRBV6-2 or TRBV6-3 and TRBJ1-6, with 7 positions matching TRBD1. The germline gives CDR1 MNHEY, CDR2 SVGEGT. This CDR3 is 14 amino acids long. The V and J ends lost 2 bases and 6 bases, in that order; junction bases with no gene match: 1. The DNA of the CDR3 is TGTGCCAGCAGTTACAACAGGGGTAATTCACCCCTCCACTTT. Its protein is CASSYNRGNSPLHF.

This chain joins TRBV19 and TRBJ1-2, with D perhaps TRBD1 (5 bases). The CDR3 sequence is 14 residues long. Germline assignment: CDR1 LNHDA and CDR2 SQIVND (reference sequence). Trimming cost V 7 bases and J 4 bases, with 16 bases left between them. CDR3 residues: CASMVGGALYGYTF. The CDR3 coding sequence is TGTGCCAGTATGGTTGGCGGGGCCCTCTATGGCTACACCTTC.

V usage is TRBV6-6 and J usage is TRBJ2-5; TRBD2 aligns across 12 bases. With 6 bases clipped from V and 9 bases from J, the junction kept 8 bases outside the gene matches. The CDR3 runs 14 residues. Looked up from germline, CDR1 is MNHNY and CDR2 is SVGAGI (reference sequence). The CDR3 nucleotides are TGTGCCAGCAGCCCGACTAGCGGGGGTTATTCCCAGTACTTC. Translated, it gives CASSPTSGGYSQYF.

The gene calls are TRBV19 and TRBJ1-2; 7 bases are shared with TRBD1. Trimming removed 6 bases from V and 0 bases from J; junction bases left unmatched: 7. Per germline, CDR1 LNHDA and CDR2 SQIVND (reference sequence). CDR3 length: 15 residues. This CDR3 is CASSLGTATNYGYTF. The CDR3 region has the DNA TGTGCCAGTAGCCTTGGGACAGCCACTAACTATGGCTACACCTTC.

In this sample, this clone turned up once. The rearrangement uses TRBV5-8 and TRBJ1-1; perhaps TRBD1 as D (5 bases). V gave up 4 bases and J gave up 2 bases, with 12 bases separating them. There are 14 residues in the CDR3. Germline-derived CDR1 and CDR2 are SGHTS and YDEGEE. Here the CDR3 reads CASSRGTANTEAFF. DNA for the CDR3: TGTGCCAGCAGCCGCGGGACTGCTAACACTGAAGCTTTCTTT.

The V gene is TRBV5-7, the J gene TRBJ2-2; TRBD1 matches 10 bases. TRBV5-7 is placed among ORFs of uncertain function. The CDR3 consists of 17 residues. Germline trimming cut 3 bases from V and 3 bases from J; bases unmatched to any gene: 8. CDR3 in DNA: TGTGCCAGCAGCTCGTCCCGGGACAGGGGACACACCGGGGAGCTGTTTTTT. Residues: CASSSSRDRGHTGELFF.